This T cell receptor (beta chain) was profiled in a study of blood T cell repertoires in COVID-19. Background on the study: Samples taken during acute and convalescent COVID-19 were collected in the United States, Italy and Spain. T cells, B-cell-depleted T cells, or PBMCs provided the cDNA or gDNA that served as material.

Per the authors' pipeline: It was from reference gene primer amplification that nucleated cell counts were estimated. Produced via immunoSEQ multiplex PCR; TCRdb's table is partial and in-frame only. The DNA was the basis for D and trimming; V, J and clone size are from that table. In the table there are about 120,000 clones, around three quarters of which are singletons. The TCR was taken from a man aged 55 to 69 with active or convalescent COVID-19. Sequencing was done on a sample of peripheral blood.

CDR3 sequence: CASSEWVGQGINTQYF. The DNA for the CDR3 is TGTGCCAGCAGTGAATGGGTGGGACAGGGGATTAATACGCAGTATTTT. The rearrangement uses TRBV2 and TRBJ2-3; TRBD1 matches at 10 bases. This CDR3 comprises 16 residues. The V gene end was trimmed by 2 bases and the J gene end by 7 bases; junction bases not matched to a gene: 9. From germline, CDR1 is SNHLY and CDR2 FYNNEI.